The clone carrying this T cell receptor (beta chain) was detected only a few times. This specimen comes from a study of T cell changes during pregnancy in multiple sclerosis. Trimming removed 1 base from V and 2 bases from J, with 9 bases in between. The CDR3 has 16 residues. Germline V gene data show CDR1 as SGHDN and CDR2 as FVKESK. TCRdb keeps only in-frame clones here, not all; method: immunoSEQ multiplex PCR. The sample lists over 40,000 clones, roughly 92% occurring once. This sequence originates from a female donor with multiple sclerosis, enrolled in a pregnancy study. The sequenced sample was peripheral blood, obtained in the third trimester of pregnancy. The genes are TRBV14 and TRBJ2-6; tentative D call: TRBD1 (6 bases). The CDR3 coding sequence is TGTGCCAGCAGCCAAGGGCCAGGGGCTGGGGCCAACGTCCTGACTTTC. Protein sequence: CASSQGPGAGANVLTF.